This TCR beta chain derives from a study of shared clonotypes between healthy human individuals. Whole-study findings and limits: Large sequencing depth failed to make sorted-subset sequencing complete, rarefaction showed. Among donors, clonotype sharing was expected to be affected by sequencing depth. Against clonotypes common to all four donors, non-shared ones had lower generation probabilities.

Deletions cut 11 bases from V and 0 bases from J, with 11 bases between. CDR3 length: 12 amino acids. Germline lookup yields CDR1 MNHNY and CDR2 SVGAGI (reference sequence). Sorted-subset replicate PCRs used about 0.2 ug of genomic DNA. This amount corresponded to approximately 30,000 T cell genomes. The repertoire was sequenced with immunoSEQ multiplex PCR; TCRdb's copy has only in-frame clones and lacks some. The data contain some 95,000 clones, 65% to 70% of them singletons. This clone was seen a handful of times. Its target is unknown. The receptor was derived from a man aged 25 to 40 in good health. V gene TRBV6-6 combines with J gene TRBJ2-7, with D perhaps matching TRBD1 (6 bases). Sequenced input: memory CD8+ T cells sorted from blood. As to subset: CD45RO+ cells pooled with CCR7-negative TemRA cells. The CDR3 loop reads CAARGGSYEQYF. The CDR3 DNA follows: TGTGCCGCAAGAGGGGGCTCCTACGAGCAGTACTTC.